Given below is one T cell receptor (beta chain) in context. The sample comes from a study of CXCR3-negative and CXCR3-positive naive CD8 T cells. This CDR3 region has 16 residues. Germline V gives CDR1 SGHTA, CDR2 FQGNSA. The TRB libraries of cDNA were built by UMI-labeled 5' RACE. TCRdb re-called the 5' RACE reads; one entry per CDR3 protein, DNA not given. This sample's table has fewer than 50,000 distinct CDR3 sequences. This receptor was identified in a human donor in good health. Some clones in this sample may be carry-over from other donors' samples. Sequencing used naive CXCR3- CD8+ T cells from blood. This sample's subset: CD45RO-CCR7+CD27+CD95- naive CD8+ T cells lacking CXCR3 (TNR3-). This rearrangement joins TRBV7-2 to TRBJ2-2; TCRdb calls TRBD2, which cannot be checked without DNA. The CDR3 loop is CASSPVAGVRTGELFF.